The rows below give T cell receptor beta chains drawn from one sample of a study of blood T cell repertoires in COVID-19. Sequenced by immunoSEQ multiplex PCR; TCRdb stores in-frame clones only, minus some. The repertoire holds around 180,000 clones, with roughly 80% as singletons. Sample: peripheral blood. The receptor set was obtained from a woman under 40 with acute or convalescent COVID-19. Each CDR3 is given with its conserved first and last residue. Each record gives: J gene, clone size, D gene, V gene, CDR3 DNA, CDR3 protein. The D gene is left open where the match is weak. Expanded clones get a size class; other rows say once, few or many, or leave the size out.

TRBJ2-3,-,-,TRBV6-2/TRBV6-3,TGTGCCAGCAGTACCGCTAGACGCACGCAGTATTTT,CASSTARRTQYF
TRBJ1-1,-,TRBD1,TRBV28,TGTGCCAGCAGCCGAGACAGGGGTGGGAAGAACACTGAAGCTTTCTTT,CASSRDRGGKNTEAFF
TRBJ2-7,-,TRBD2,TRBV19,TGTGCCAGTAGTAGCAGACTAGCCTCCTTCTACGAGCAGTACTTC,CASSSRLASFYEQYF
TRBJ2-5,-,TRBD1,TRBV7-2,TGTGCCAGCAGCTCCGGGACAGGGGGCGAGACCCAGTACTTC,CASSSGTGGETQYF
TRBJ1-1,-,-,TRBV7-2,TGTGCCAGCAGCTTAGATGGGGGCTCCGTTGCTTTCTTT,CASSLDGGSVAFF
TRBJ1-3,-,-,TRBV18,TGTGCCAGCTCACCTACAGCCGCGTTTTCCTCTGGAAACACCATATATTTT,CASSPTAAFSSGNTIYF
TRBJ1-2,few,-,TRBV12-3/TRBV12-4,TGTGCCAGCAGTTTTAGGGGTAACTATGGCTACACCTTC,CASSFRGNYGYTF
TRBJ2-3,-,-,TRBV19,TGTGCCAGTAGCGTCCAGGGCACAGATACGCAGTATTTT,CASSVQGTDTQYF
TRBJ2-5,-,TRBD1,TRBV5-1,TGCGCCAGCAGCGACCCGGGACAGAGCCAAGAGACCCAGTACTTC,CASSDPGQSQETQYF
TRBJ2-4,-,-,TRBV28,TGTGCCAGCAGTTTATTGGGGACTCACGGGGCCAAAAACATTCAGTACTTC,CASSLLGTHGAKNIQYF
TRBJ1-4,-,TRBD1,TRBV28,TGTGCCAGCAGTGTCCCTTTACAGGGGACTAATGAAAAACTGTTTTTT,CASSVPLQGTNEKLFF
TRBJ1-3,-,-,TRBV6-5,TGTGCCAGCACTCGGGGTTCTGGAAACACCATATATTTT,CASTRGSGNTIYF
TRBJ2-1,-,-,TRBV27,TGTGCCAGCAGTTTCCTTTACAATGAGCAGTTCTTC,CASSFLYNEQFF
TRBJ2-7,-,-,TRBV5-4,TGTGCCAGCAGCTTGGGTCGCAGAAACTACGAGCAGTACTTC,CASSLGRRNYEQYF
TRBJ2-2,-,-,TRBV30,TGTGCCTGGAAAGGTCCAGGGGACGTCACCGGGGAGCTGTTTTTT,CAWKGPGDVTGELFF
TRBJ1-5,-,-,TRBV7-9,TGTGCCAGCAGCTTCCAGGGAGGGCCCCAGCATTTT,CASSFQGGPQHF
TRBJ2-7,-,-,TRBV3-1/TRBV3-2,TGTGCCAGCAGCCAAGGGGACACTACCTACGAGCAGTACTTC,CASSQGDTTYEQYF
TRBJ1-1,-,-,TRBV5-1,TGCGCCAGCAGCCAATTACTACGTACTCCGAGGAACACTGAAGCTTTCTTT,CASSQLLRTPRNTEAFF
TRBJ1-1,once,TRBD1,TRBV5-1,TGCGCCAGCAGAGACAGGGGGCTGGAGAACACTGAAGCTTTCTTT,CASRDRGLENTEAFF
TRBJ2-2,-,TRBD1,TRBV9,TGTGCCAGCAGCAAGGGACAGGGGGGAGCGAACACCGGGGAGCTGTTTTTT,CASSKGQGGANTGELFF
TRBJ2-1,-,-,TRBV5-1,TGCGCCAGCAGCTTGTTCTCTGGCGGGGGCGACAATGAGCAGTTCTTC,CASSLFSGGGDNEQFF
TRBJ1-2,-,TRBD1,TRBV6-6,TGTGCCAGCAGTCGACAGGGGGCGGAGTATGGCTACACCTTC,CASSRQGAEYGYTF
TRBJ1-1,-,TRBD1,TRBV6-5,TGTGCCAGCAGGACAGGGTCAGTAGCTTTCTTT,CASRTGSVAFF
TRBJ2-7,-,TRBD1,TRBV6-2/TRBV6-3,TGTGCCAGCAGCTTCCAGGGGGTGGCCTACGAGCAGTACTTC,CASSFQGVAYEQYF
TRBJ2-2,-,TRBD1,TRBV11-3,TGTGCCAGCAGCCAGGGACAGGGAAATACCGGGGAGCTGTTTTTT,CASSQGQGNTGELFF
TRBJ2-1,-,-,TRBV18,TGTGCCAGCTCAGAACAGGGAGGGAATGAGCAGTTCTTC,CASSEQGGNEQFF
TRBJ2-3,few,TRBD2,TRBV9,TGTGCCAGCAGCTCACCTAGCGGGAGGTCCATCGTTTATATAGATACGCAGTATTTT,CASSSPSGRSIVYIDTQYF
TRBJ2-7,-,-,TRBV28,TGTGCCAGCAGTTTAGTAGGACAGCCCTACGAGCAGTACTTC,CASSLVGQPYEQYF
TRBJ1-1,-,-,TRBV11-2,TGTGCCAGCAGCCCCCCTCGTCTCGTGACTGAAGCTTTCTTT,CASSPPRLVTEAFF
TRBJ2-2,-,TRBD1,TRBV3-1/TRBV3-2,TGTGCCAGCAGCCAAGATTCAACAGGGGGCGTCGGGGAGCTGTTTTTT,CASSQDSTGGVGELFF
TRBJ2-1,-,TRBD1,TRBV27,TGTGCCAGCAGTGCGACAGGGAGTGAGCAGTTCTTC,CASSATGSEQFF
TRBJ1-5,-,-,TRBV6-2/TRBV6-3,TGTGCCAGCAGTCTCCCTCTTCGGAGTCAGCCCCAGCATTTT,CASSLPLRSQPQHF
TRBJ1-6,many,TRBD1,TRBV6-5,TGTGCCAGCAGTTCTAGGACAGGAGATAATTCACCCCTCCACTTT,CASSSRTGDNSPLHF
TRBJ1-2,-,-,TRBV12-3/TRBV12-4,TGTGCCAGCAGCCCTCCGGTCCGCTATGGCTACACCTTC,CASSPPVRYGYTF
TRBJ2-5,once,-,TRBV4-1,TGCGCCAGCAGCCAAGAGTCGGGGGACGAGACCCAGTACTTC,CASSQESGDETQYF
TRBJ1-2,-,TRBD1,TRBV9,TGTGCCAGCAGCGTCGGACAGGGCCGCGACTATGGCTACACCTTC,CASSVGQGRDYGYTF
TRBJ1-5,-,TRBD1,TRBV7-2,TGTGCCAGCAGCTTAGTGAGGGACAGCTATCAGCCCCAGCATTTT,CASSLVRDSYQPQHF
TRBJ1-2,-,-,TRBV19,TGTGCCAGTAGTATGAACGCGGGGGGGCTCACCTTC,CASSMNAGGLTF
TRBJ1-6,-,-,TRBV11-1,TGTGCCAGCAGCTTAGATGCCTCAGGGTGGAATTCACCCCTCCACTTT,CASSLDASGWNSPLHF
TRBJ2-7,few,-,TRBV11-2,TGTGCCAGCAGCCGGGGAGAGGGGGTCTACGAGCAGTACTTC,CASSRGEGVYEQYF
TRBJ2-5,-,-,TRBV5-4,TGTGCCAGCAGCACAAGAGGACAAGAGACCCAGTACTTC,CASSTRGQETQYF
TRBJ2-5,-,TRBD2,TRBV9,TGTGCCAGCAGCGTAGAAGCGGGGGGGCCAGAGACCCAGTACTTC,CASSVEAGGPETQYF
TRBJ1-4,-,TRBD1,TRBV11-2,TGTGCCAGCAGTAAACGGACAGGGCCTAATGAAAAACTGTTTTTT,CASSKRTGPNEKLFF